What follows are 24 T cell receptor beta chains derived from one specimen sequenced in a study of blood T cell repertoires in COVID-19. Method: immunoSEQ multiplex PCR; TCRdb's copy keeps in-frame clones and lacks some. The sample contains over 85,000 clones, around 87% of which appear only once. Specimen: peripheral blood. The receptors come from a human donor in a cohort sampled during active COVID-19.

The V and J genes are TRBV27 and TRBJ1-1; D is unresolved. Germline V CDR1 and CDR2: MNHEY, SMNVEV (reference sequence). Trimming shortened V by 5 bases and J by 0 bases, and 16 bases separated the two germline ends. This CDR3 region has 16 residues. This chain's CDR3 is CASSLASGSMNTEAFF. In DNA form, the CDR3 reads TGTGCCAGCAGTCTTGCTTCGGGATCCATGAACACTGAAGCTTTCTTT.

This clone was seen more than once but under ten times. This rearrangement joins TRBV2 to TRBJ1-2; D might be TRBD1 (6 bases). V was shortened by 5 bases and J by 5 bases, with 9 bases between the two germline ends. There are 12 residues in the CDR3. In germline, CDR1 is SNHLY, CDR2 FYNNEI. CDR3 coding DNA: TGTGCCAGCAGTCAACAGGGTTATGGCTACACCTTC. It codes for CASSQQGYGYTF.

The chain's CDR3 is CASSVVRISSGNTIYF. CDR3 bases: TGTGCCAGTAGTGTCGTCCGTATCAGCTCTGGAAACACCATATATTTT. The chain carries TRBV19 and TRBJ1-3; D gene uncertain. V lost 5 bases, J lost 0 bases, and 14 bases lay in between. This CDR3 has 16 residues. Germline CDR1 LNHDA, CDR2 SQIVND (reference sequence).

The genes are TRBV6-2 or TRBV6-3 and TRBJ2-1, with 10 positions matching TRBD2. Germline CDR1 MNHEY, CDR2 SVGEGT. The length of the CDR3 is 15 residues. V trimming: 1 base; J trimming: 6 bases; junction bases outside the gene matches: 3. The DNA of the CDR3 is TGTGCCAGCAGTTACTGGTCTAGCGGGAGCAATGAGCAGTTCTTC. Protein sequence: CASSYWSSGSNEQFF.

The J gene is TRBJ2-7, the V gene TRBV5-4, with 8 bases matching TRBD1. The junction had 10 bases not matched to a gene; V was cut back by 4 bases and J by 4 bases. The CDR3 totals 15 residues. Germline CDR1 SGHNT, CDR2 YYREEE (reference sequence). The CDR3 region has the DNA TGTGCCAGCAGCAGTGACAGGGGCACTTTTTACGAGCAGTACTTC. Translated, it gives CASSSDRGTFYEQYF.

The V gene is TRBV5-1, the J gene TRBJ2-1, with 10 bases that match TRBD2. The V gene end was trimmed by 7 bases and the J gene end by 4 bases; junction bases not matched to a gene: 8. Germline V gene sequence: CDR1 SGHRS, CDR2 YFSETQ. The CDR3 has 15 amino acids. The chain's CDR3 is CASRLLAGSYNEQFF. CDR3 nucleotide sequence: TGCGCCAGCCGCCTACTAGCGGGATCGTACAATGAGCAGTTCTTC.

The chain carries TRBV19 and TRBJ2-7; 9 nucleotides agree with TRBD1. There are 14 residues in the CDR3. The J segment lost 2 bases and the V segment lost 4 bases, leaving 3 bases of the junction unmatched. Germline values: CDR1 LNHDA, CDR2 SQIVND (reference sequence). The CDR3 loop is CASSRTGVPYEQYF. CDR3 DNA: TGTGCCAGTAGTAGGACAGGGGTTCCCTACGAGCAGTACTTC.

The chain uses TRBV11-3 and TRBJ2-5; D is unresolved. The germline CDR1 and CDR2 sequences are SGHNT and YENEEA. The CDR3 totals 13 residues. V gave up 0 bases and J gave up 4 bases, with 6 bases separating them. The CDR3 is CASSLDPGETQYF. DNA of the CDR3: TGTGCCAGCAGCTTAGATCCGGGAGAGACCCAGTACTTC.

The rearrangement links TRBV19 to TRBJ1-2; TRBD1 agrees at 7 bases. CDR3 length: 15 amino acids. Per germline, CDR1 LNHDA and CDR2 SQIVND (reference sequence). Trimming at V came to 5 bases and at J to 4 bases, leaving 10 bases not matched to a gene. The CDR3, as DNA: TGTGCCAGTAGTGTGAACAGGGGTAGGGGCTATGGCTACACCTTC. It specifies CASSVNRGRGYGYTF.

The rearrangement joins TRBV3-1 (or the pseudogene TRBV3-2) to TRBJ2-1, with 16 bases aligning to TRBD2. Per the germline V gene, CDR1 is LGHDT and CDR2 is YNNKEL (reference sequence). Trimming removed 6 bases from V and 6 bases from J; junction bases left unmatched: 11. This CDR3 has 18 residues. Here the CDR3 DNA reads TGTGCCAGCAGTCGTCCGGGACTAGCGGGAGGGCCGGGCAATGAGCAGTTCTTC. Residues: CASSRPGLAGGPGNEQFF.

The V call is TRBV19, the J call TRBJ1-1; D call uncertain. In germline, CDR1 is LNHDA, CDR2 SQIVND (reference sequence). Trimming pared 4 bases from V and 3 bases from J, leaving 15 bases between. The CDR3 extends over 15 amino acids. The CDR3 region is CASSTYSGGYTEAFF. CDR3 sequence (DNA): TGTGCCAGTAGTACGTACAGCGGCGGTTACACTGAAGCTTTCTTT.

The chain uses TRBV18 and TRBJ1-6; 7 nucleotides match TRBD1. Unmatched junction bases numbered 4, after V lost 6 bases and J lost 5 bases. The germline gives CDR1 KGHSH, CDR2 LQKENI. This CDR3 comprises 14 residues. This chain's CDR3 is CASSPGTDNSPLHF. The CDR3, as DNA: TGTGCCAGCTCTCCCGGGACAGATAATTCACCCCTCCACTTT.

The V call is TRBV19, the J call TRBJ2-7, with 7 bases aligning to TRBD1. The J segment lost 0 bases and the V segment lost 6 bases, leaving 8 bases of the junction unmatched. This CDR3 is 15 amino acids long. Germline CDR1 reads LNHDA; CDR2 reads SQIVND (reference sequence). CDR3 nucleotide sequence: TGTGCCAGTAGAAAACAGGGGCGCAGCTCCTACGAGCAGTACTTC. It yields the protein CASRKQGRSSYEQYF. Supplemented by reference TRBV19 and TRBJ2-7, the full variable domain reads DGGITQSPKYLFRKEGQNVTLSCEQNLNHDAMYWYRQDPGQGLRLIYYSQIVNDFQKGDIAEGYSVSREKKESFPLTVTSAQKNPTAFYLCASRKQGRSSYEQYFGPGTRLTVT.

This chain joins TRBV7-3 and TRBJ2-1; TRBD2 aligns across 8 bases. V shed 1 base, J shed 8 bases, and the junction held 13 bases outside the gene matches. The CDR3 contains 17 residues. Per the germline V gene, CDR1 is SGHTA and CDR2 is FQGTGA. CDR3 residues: CASSLNSGKSIGDEQFF. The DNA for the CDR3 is TGTGCCAGCAGCTTAAATAGCGGGAAAAGTATCGGTGATGAGCAGTTCTTC. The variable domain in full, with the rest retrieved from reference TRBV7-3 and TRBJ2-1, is GAGVSQTPSNKVTEKGKYVELRCDPISGHTALYWYRQSLGQGPEFLIYFQGTGAADDSGLPNDRFFAVRPEGSVSTLKIQRTERGDSAVYLCASSLNSGKSIGDEQFFGPGTRLTVL.

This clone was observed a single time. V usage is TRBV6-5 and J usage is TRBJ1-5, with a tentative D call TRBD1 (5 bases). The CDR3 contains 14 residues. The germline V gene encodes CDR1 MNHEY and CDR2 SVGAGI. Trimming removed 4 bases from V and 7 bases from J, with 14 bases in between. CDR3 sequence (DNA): TGTGCCAGCAGTTCCGGCAGGGCGGGACAGCCCCAGCATTTT. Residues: CASSSGRAGQPQHF.

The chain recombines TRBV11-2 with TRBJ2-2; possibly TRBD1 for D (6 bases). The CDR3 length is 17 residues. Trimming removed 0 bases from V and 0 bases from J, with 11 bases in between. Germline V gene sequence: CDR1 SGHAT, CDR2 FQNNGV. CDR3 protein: CASSLDRAGANTGELFF. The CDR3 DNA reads TGTGCCAGCAGCTTAGATCGTGCAGGGGCGAACACCGGGGAGCTGTTTTTT.

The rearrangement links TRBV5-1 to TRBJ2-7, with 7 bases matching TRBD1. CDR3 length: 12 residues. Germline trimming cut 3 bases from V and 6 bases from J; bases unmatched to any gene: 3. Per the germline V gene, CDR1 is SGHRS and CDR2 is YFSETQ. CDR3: CASSYNRGEQYF. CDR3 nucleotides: TGCGCCAGCAGCTACAACAGGGGCGAGCAGTACTTC.

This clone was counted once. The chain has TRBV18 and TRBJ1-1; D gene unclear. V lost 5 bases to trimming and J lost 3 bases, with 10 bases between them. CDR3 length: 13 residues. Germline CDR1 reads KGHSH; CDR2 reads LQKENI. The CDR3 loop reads CASSTRVDTEAFF. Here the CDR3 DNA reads TGTGCCAGCTCAACGCGGGTAGACACTGAAGCTTTCTTT.

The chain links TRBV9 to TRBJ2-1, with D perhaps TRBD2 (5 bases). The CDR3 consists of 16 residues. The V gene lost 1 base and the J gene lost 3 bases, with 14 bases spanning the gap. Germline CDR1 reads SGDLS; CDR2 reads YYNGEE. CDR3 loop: CASSVKAETGYNEQFF. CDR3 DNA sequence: TGTGCCAGCAGCGTAAAAGCGGAGACGGGCTACAATGAGCAGTTCTTC. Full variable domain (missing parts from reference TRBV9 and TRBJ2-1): DSGVTQTPKHLITATGQRVTLRCSPRSGDLSVYWYQQSLDQGLQFLIQYYNGEERAKGNILERFSAQQFPDLHSELNLSSLELGDSALYFCASSVKAETGYNEQFFGPGTRLTVL.

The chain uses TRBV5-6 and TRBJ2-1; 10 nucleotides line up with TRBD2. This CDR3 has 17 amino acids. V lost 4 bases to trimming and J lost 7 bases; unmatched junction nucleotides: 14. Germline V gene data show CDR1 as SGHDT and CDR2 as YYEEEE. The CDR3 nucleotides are TGTGCCAGCAGCCCACTTGTTGGAACTAGCGGGATTAATGAGCAGTTCTTC. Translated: CASSPLVGTSGINEQFF.

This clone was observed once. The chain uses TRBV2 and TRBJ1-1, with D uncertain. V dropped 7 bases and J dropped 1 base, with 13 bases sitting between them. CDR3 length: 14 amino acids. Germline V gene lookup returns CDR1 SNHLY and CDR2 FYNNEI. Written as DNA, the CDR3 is TGTGCCAGCACTTTCTGGGCTGAGAACACTGAAGCTTTCTTT. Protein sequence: CASTFWAENTEAFF.

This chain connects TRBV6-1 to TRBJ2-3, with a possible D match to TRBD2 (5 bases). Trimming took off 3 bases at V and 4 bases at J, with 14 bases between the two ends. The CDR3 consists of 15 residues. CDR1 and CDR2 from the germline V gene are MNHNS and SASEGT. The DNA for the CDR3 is TGTGCCAGCAGTGAGAGGGTTAGCTGGCCAGATACGCAGTATTTT. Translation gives CASSERVSWPDTQYF.

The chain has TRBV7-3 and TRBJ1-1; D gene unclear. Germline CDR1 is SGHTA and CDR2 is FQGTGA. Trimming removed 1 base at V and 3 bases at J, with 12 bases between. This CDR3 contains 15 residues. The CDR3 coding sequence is TGTGCCAGCAGCTTAAATCCGGCCAGGCACACTGAAGCTTTCTTT. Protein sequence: CASSLNPARHTEAFF.

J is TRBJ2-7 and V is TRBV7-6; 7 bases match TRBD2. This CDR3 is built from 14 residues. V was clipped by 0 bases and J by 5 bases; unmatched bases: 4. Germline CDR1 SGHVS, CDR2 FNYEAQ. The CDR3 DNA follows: TGTGCCAGCAGCTTAGCGGGAGGGATCGACGAGCAGTACTTC. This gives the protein CASSLAGGIDEQYF.